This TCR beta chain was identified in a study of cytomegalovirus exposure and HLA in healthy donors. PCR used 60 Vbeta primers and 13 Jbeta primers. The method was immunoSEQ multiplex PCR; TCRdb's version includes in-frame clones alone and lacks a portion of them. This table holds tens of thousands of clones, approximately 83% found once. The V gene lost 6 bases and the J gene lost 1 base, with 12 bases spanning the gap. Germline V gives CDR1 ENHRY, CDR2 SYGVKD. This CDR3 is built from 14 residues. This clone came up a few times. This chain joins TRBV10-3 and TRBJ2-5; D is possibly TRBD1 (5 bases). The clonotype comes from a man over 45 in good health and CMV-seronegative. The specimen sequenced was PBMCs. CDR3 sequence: CAIRISGPQETQYF. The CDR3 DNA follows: TGTGCCATCAGAATTTCAGGGCCCCAAGAGACCCAGTACTTC.